This passage covers 11 T cell receptor beta chains from one sample sequenced in a study of blood T cell repertoires in COVID-19. The assay was immunoSEQ multiplex PCR, and TCRdb's table has in-frame clones only and misses some. This table holds approximately 120,000 clones, more than 75% found once. Input material: peripheral blood. The receptor set was obtained from a human donor in a cohort sampled during active COVID-19.

This clone was observed once. The rearrangement uses TRBV5-4 and TRBJ2-7; 8 positions agree with TRBD2. V lost 4 bases and J lost 3; bases outside the gene matches: 15. CDR1 and CDR2 from the germline V gene are SGHNT and YYREEE (reference sequence). This CDR3 region has 17 residues. This chain's CDR3 is CASSEDGLARNIYEQYF. For the CDR3, the DNA is TGTGCCAGCAGCGAGGACGGACTAGCCCGAAACATCTACGAGCAGTACTTC. Based on the CDR3 plus reference TRBV5-4 and TRBJ2-7, the full variable domain is ETGVTQSPTHLIKTRGQQVTLRCSSQSGHNTVSWYQQALGQGPQFIFQYYREEENGRGNFPPRFSGLQFPNYSSELNVNALELDDSALYLCASSEDGLARNIYEQYFGPGTRLTVT.

In its sample, this clone was seen a few times. Other nucleotide sequences from this sample produce the same CDR3. This rearrangement joins TRBV28 to TRBJ1-5, with TRBD1 identical over 9 bases. With 4 bases clipped from V and 4 bases from J, the junction kept 2 bases outside the gene matches. This CDR3 has 14 residues. Germline CDR1 is MDHEN and CDR2 is SYDVKM. The CDR3 DNA reads as TGTGCCAGCAGTTCCGGACAGGGGAATCAGCCCCAGCATTTT. Its translation is CASSSGQGNQPQHF.

This chain links TRBV5-4 with TRBJ2-7, with TRBD1 matching 7 bases. CDR3 length equals 14 residues. V dropped 7 bases and J dropped 5; count of bases not matched to a gene: 12. The germline V gene has CDR1 SGHNT and CDR2 YYREEE (reference sequence). The CDR3 loop reads CASSETGLGNEQYF. The CDR3 nucleotides are TGTGCCAGCTCCGAGACAGGGTTGGGCAACGAGCAGTACTTC.

V usage is TRBV6-5 and J usage is TRBJ2-1; TRBD2 aligns across 7 bases. CDR1 and CDR2 from the germline V gene are MNHEY and SVGAGI. The J segment lost 0 bases and the V segment lost 0 bases, leaving 2 bases of the junction unmatched. This CDR3 contains 16 residues. In DNA form, the CDR3 reads TGTGCCAGCAGTTACTCGGGCGGGAGCTCCTACAATGAGCAGTTCTTC. Translation: CASSYSGGSSYNEQFF.

The chain links TRBV4-1 to TRBJ1-4, with 7 positions matching TRBD1. From germline, CDR1 is MGHRA and CDR2 YSYEKL. Trimming removed 3 bases from V and 5 bases from J; junction bases left unmatched: 6. This CDR3 spans 15 amino acids. The CDR3 DNA follows: TGCGCCAGCAGCCATACCGGGACAGCGAATGAAAAACTGTTTTTT. This codes for CASSHTGTANEKLFF.

The rearrangement uses TRBV6-5 and TRBJ2-7, with a weak D call TRBD1 (6 bases). This CDR3 is 16 amino acids long. The V end lost 2 bases, the J end lost 0 bases, and 14 bases lay between the germline ends. Germline V lookup: CDR1 MNHEY, CDR2 SVGAGI. The CDR3 sequence: CASSYVPGHNSYEQYF. The CDR3 DNA is TGTGCCAGCAGTTACGTACCGGGACACAACTCCTACGAGCAGTACTTC.

The V gene is TRBV4-1, the J gene TRBJ2-2; 8 bases are shared with TRBD1. The ends lost 4 bases at V and 6 bases at J; junction bases unmatched: 7. The CDR3 runs to 15 residues. From germline, CDR1 is MGHRA and CDR2 YSYEKL. CDR3 DNA: TGCGCCAGCAGCCGACCGGGACAGGCCCCCGGGGAGCTGTTTTTT. This translates into CASSRPGQAPGELFF.

The chain combines TRBV5-1 with TRBJ2-5, with D tentatively TRBD1 (6 bases). The CDR3 spans 13 residues. V lost 5 bases to trimming and J lost 5 bases, with 13 bases between them. Germline V lookup: CDR1 SGHRS, CDR2 YFSETQ. The CDR3 loop is CASSSTGQETQYF. In nucleotides, the CDR3 is TGCGCCAGCAGTTCTACAGGGCAGGAGACCCAGTACTTC.

The V call is TRBV6-5, the J call TRBJ1-1; D might be TRBD1 (6 bases). Per the germline V gene, CDR1 is MNHEY and CDR2 is SVGAGI. V dropped 2 bases and J dropped 5 bases, with 15 bases sitting between them. CDR3 length: 15 residues. The DNA of the CDR3 is TGTGCCAGCAGTTACCTGCGGGGGCTCGGAACTGAAGCTTTCTTT. This translates into CASSYLRGLGTEAFF.

The V gene is TRBV6-4, the J gene TRBJ2-5, with TRBD2 matching 11 bases. Germline-derived CDR1 and CDR2 are MRHNA and SNTAGT. The V gene end was trimmed by 0 bases and the J gene end by 5 bases; junction bases not matched to a gene: 5. The CDR3 loop spans 16 amino acids. The CDR3 is CASSDSSSGGSETQYF. The CDR3 region has the DNA TGTGCCAGCAGTGACTCGTCTAGCGGGGGGAGTGAGACCCAGTACTTC.

The J gene is TRBJ2-5, the V gene TRBV6-5, with D possibly matching TRBD1 (5 bases). The CDR3 totals 13 residues. Germline V CDR1 and CDR2: MNHEY, SVGAGI. Trimming cost V 7 bases and J 4 bases, with 13 bases left between them. CDR3 DNA sequence: TGTGCCAGCACCTTGCCTGGGGCAGAGACCCAGTACTTC. Encoded protein: CASTLPGAETQYF.